The source of this T cell receptor beta chain is a study of CXCR3-negative and CXCR3-positive naive CD8 T cells. Study-level results: In CXCR3-positive naive cells, the TRB CDR3s were more hydrophobic than in CXCR3-negative naive cells.

For this clonotype: Its antigen is as yet unknown.

Germline lookup yields CDR1 SGHDT and CDR2 YYEEEE. The CDR3 contains 15 residues. TRB cDNA libraries were made by UMI-labeled 5' RACE. TCRdb re-called the 5' RACE reads and gives one entry per CDR3 protein, without DNA. The listing records under 110,000 distinct CDR3 sequences. The specimen was naive CXCR3+ CD8+ T cells from blood. Subset here: CD45RO-CCR7+CD27+CD95- naive CD8+ T cells expressing CXCR3 (TNR3+). The chain carries TRBV5-6 and TRBJ2-7. The receptor comes from a human donor in good health. Some clones in this sample may be carry-over from other donors' samples. CDR3 amino acids: CASSTLQEPSYEQYF.